This T cell receptor beta chain was identified in a study of PD-1 blockade in classical Hodgkin lymphoma. Study conclusions and caveats: For complete responders, baseline diversity was comparable to that of newly diagnosed patients.

As for this clone: The target antigen is unknown.

With 6 bases removed from V and 7 bases from J, the gap between germline ends came to 13 bases. Per the germline V gene, CDR1 is KGHSH and CDR2 is LQKENI. This CDR3 spans 12 amino acids. As to time point: cycle 4 day 1 (C4D1), after about 6 weeks of nivolumab. Each of the patients experienced relapse following autologous stem cell transplantation, and their brentuximab vedotin exposure differed. Classification of best responses gave complete response, partial response or progressive disease. The method was immunoSEQ multiplex PCR; TCRdb's version includes in-frame clones alone and lacks a portion of them. Here the sample spans 100,000 or so clones, about 93% being singletons.

The chain has TRBV18 and TRBJ2-7, with D hard to call. Sample: peripheral blood mononuclear cells (PBMCs), taken before the fourth cycle of nivolumab. This receptor was identified in a human donor with classical Hodgkin lymphoma. The CDR3 nucleotides read TGTGCCAGCTCCGACCCTAGGCTTGAGCAGTACTTC. It yields the protein CASSDPRLEQYF.